A selection of T cell receptor beta chains follows, all from one sample in a study of shared clonotypes between healthy human individuals. Libraries were prepared by immunoSEQ multiplex PCR; TCRdb keeps only in-frame clonotypes and omits some of them. Found here are around 2,000,000 clones, approximately 95% of them singletons; the top ten hold about 0.13%. Sequences were obtained from naive CD4+ T cells sorted from blood. All receptors come from a man aged 18 to 30 in good health. CDR3s include the opening cysteine and the closing phenylalanine or tryptophan. A D gene is named only where the DNA matches it firmly. Some rows have no size entry. The others give once, few or many, or a class for an expanded clone.

d_gene: NA
v_gene: TRBV6-5
abundance: NA
j_gene: TRBJ1-2
CDR3nt: TGTGCCAGCAGCCGGGGGGTTGGCGGTGGCTACACCTTC
CDR3aa: CASSRGVGGGYTF

d_gene: NA
v_gene: TRBV10-1
abundance: NA
j_gene: TRBJ1-4
CDR3nt: TGCGCCAGCAGTGAGTCGATCGGGCCGCCTAATGAAAAACTGTTTTTT
CDR3aa: CASSESIGPPNEKLFF

d_gene: NA
v_gene: TRBV6-5
abundance: NA
j_gene: TRBJ2-7
CDR3nt: TGTGCCACTTATCGCGGGACCCCCTCTGGTGAGCAGTACTTC
CDR3aa: CATYRGTPSGEQYF

d_gene: NA
v_gene: TRBV10-1
abundance: NA
j_gene: TRBJ2-2
CDR3nt: TGCGCCAGCAGCGACCAACTTAACACCGGGGAGCTGTTTTTT
CDR3aa: CASSDQLNTGELFF

d_gene: NA
v_gene: TRBV5-1
abundance: NA
j_gene: TRBJ2-5
CDR3nt: TGCGCCAGCAGCTTGGTGCAGGGGTCCGACCAAGAGACCCAGTACTTC
CDR3aa: CASSLVQGSDQETQYF

d_gene: NA
v_gene: TRBV30
abundance: NA
j_gene: TRBJ2-3
CDR3nt: TGTGCCTGGAGTGTACGGGGTTCGTGGGATACGCAGTATTTT
CDR3aa: CAWSVRGSWDTQYF

d_gene: TRBD2
v_gene: TRBV18
abundance: once
j_gene: TRBJ2-7
CDR3nt: TGTGCCAGCTCACAGGGAGGGAGCGCCTACGAGCAGTACTTC
CDR3aa: CASSQGGSAYEQYF

d_gene: TRBD2
v_gene: TRBV10-1
abundance: NA
j_gene: TRBJ2-2
CDR3nt: TGCGCCAGCAGTGCGTTTGCGGGAGGCTACGCGAACACCGGGGAGCTGTTTTTT
CDR3aa: CASSAFAGGYANTGELFF

d_gene: TRBD2
v_gene: TRBV5-8
abundance: NA
j_gene: TRBJ2-3
CDR3nt: TGTGCCAGCAGCTTGATGGGGACTAGCGGGGTTGGCACAGATACGCAGTATTTT
CDR3aa: CASSLMGTSGVGTDTQYF

d_gene: TRBD1
v_gene: TRBV25-1
abundance: NA
j_gene: TRBJ2-1
CDR3nt: TGTGCCAGCAGTGTCGCAGGGGGCCGGGGCAATGAGCAGTTCTTC
CDR3aa: CASSVAGGRGNEQFF

d_gene: NA
v_gene: TRBV18
abundance: NA
j_gene: TRBJ1-1
CDR3nt: TGTGCCAGCTCACGATCCCAGGGCCCTGAAGCTTTCTTT
CDR3aa: CASSRSQGPEAFF

d_gene: NA
v_gene: TRBV19
abundance: NA
j_gene: TRBJ2-2
CDR3nt: TGTGCCAGTAGTATAGATTTAACCGGGGAGCTGTTTTTT
CDR3aa: CASSIDLTGELFF

d_gene: NA
v_gene: TRBV7-9
abundance: NA
j_gene: TRBJ2-3
CDR3nt: TGTGCCAGCAGCTTAAGTGCAGATACGCAGTATTTT
CDR3aa: CASSLSADTQYF

d_gene: NA
v_gene: TRBV30
abundance: NA
j_gene: TRBJ1-1
CDR3nt: TGTGCCTGGAGTAATGGCGAGAACACTGAAGCTTTCTTT
CDR3aa: CAWSNGENTEAFF

d_gene: NA
v_gene: TRBV2
abundance: NA
j_gene: TRBJ1-1
CDR3nt: TGTGCCAGCAGTCTTTCAGGGGAGGAAGCTTTCTTT
CDR3aa: CASSLSGEEAFF

d_gene: NA
v_gene: TRBV7-9
abundance: NA
j_gene: TRBJ1-2
CDR3nt: TGTGCCAGCAGCCCCGAGGCGGCAGGGAACTATGGCTACACCTTC
CDR3aa: CASSPEAAGNYGYTF

d_gene: NA
v_gene: TRBV5-4
abundance: NA
j_gene: TRBJ2-6
CDR3nt: TGTGCCAGCAGCGCCGATTCAGACAAGAACTCTGGGGCCAACGTCCTGACTTTC
CDR3aa: CASSADSDKNSGANVLTF

d_gene: NA
v_gene: TRBV5-1
abundance: NA
j_gene: TRBJ1-2
CDR3nt: TGCGCCAGCAGCTTCATGGGGGTCAGCGGCTATGGCTACACCTTC
CDR3aa: CASSFMGVSGYGYTF

d_gene: NA
v_gene: TRBV28
abundance: NA
j_gene: TRBJ2-3
CDR3nt: TGTGCCAGCAGATTAAACGCAGATACGCAGTATTTT
CDR3aa: CASRLNADTQYF

d_gene: NA
v_gene: TRBV5-6
abundance: NA
j_gene: TRBJ1-1
CDR3nt: TGTGCCAGCAGCTTGGGGGTCACTGAAGCTTTCTTT
CDR3aa: CASSLGVTEAFF

d_gene: TRBD2
v_gene: TRBV11-2
abundance: NA
j_gene: TRBJ2-7
CDR3nt: TGTGCCAGCAGCTTAGATCGGACTAGCGGGAAGGCAAAATCAGCCTACGAGCAGTACTTC
CDR3aa: CASSLDRTSGKAKSAYEQYF

d_gene: NA
v_gene: TRBV5-1
abundance: NA
j_gene: TRBJ2-5
CDR3nt: TGCGCCAGCAGCTTGGCCCCACTAGCAACGGAGACCCAGTACTTC
CDR3aa: CASSLAPLATETQYF

d_gene: NA
v_gene: TRBV11-2
abundance: NA
j_gene: TRBJ2-7
CDR3nt: TGTGCCAGCAGCTTAGAATTGGGAGGAGGCAGGGTAAACTACGAGCAGTACTTC
CDR3aa: CASSLELGGGRVNYEQYF

d_gene: NA
v_gene: TRBV7-9
abundance: NA
j_gene: TRBJ2-7
CDR3nt: TGTGCCAGCCGAGCGGCAGGGGCCCGGGAGCAGTACTTC
CDR3aa: CASRAAGAREQYF

d_gene: NA
v_gene: TRBV7-2
abundance: NA
j_gene: TRBJ2-3
CDR3nt: TGTGCCAGCAGCTTAGGTCGGGGTAGCACAGATACGCAGTATTTT
CDR3aa: CASSLGRGSTDTQYF

d_gene: TRBD2
v_gene: TRBV2
abundance: NA
j_gene: TRBJ2-5
CDR3nt: TGTGCCAGCAGTGAAGTGTTTCTAGCGGGCGGTGAGACCCAGTACTTC
CDR3aa: CASSEVFLAGGETQYF

d_gene: NA
v_gene: TRBV5-1
abundance: NA
j_gene: TRBJ1-1
CDR3nt: TGCGCCAGCAGCTATACAGCCCCGGGGACTGAAGCTTTCTTT
CDR3aa: CASSYTAPGTEAFF

d_gene: NA
v_gene: TRBV21-1
abundance: NA
j_gene: TRBJ2-7
CDR3nt: TGTGCCACCAAGGACCGAGCTTACGAGCAGTACTTC
CDR3aa: CATKDRAYEQYF